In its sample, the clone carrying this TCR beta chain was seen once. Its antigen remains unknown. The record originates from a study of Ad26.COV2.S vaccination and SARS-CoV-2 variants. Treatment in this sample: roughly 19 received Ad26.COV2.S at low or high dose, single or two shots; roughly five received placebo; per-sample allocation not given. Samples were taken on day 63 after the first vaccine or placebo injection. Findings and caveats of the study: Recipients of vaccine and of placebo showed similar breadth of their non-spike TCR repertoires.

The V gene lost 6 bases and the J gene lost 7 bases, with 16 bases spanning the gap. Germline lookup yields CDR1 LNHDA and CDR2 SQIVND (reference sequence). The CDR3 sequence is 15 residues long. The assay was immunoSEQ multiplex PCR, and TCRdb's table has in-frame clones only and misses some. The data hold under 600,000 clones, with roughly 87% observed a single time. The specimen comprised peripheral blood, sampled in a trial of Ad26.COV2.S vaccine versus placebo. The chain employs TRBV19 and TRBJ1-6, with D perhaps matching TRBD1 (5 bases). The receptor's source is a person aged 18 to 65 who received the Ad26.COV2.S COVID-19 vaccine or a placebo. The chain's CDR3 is CASRMTVGVNSPLHF. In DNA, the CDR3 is TGTGCCAGTAGGATGACAGTCGGGGTGAATTCACCCCTCCACTTT.